This T cell receptor beta chain was sequenced during a study of cytomegalovirus exposure and HLA in healthy donors. Study-wide results and limits: The classifier reportedly diagnosed cytomegalovirus status with high sensitivity and specificity. Among donors in an Asian-associated ancestry cluster, a later analysis reportedly found fewer N-insertions than the roughly 610-donor mean. TCR beta V segments were, for the most part, productive about 87% or about 30% of the time in an earlier analysis. Follow-up analysis seemed to connect common viral pathogens with several of the most significant clusters identified.

This clone has only one observation. The antigen is unknown. The V segment lost 5 bases and the J segment 4 bases; nucleotides outside the gene matches: 7. The CDR3 spans 15 residues. Looked up from germline, CDR1 is SEHNR and CDR2 is FQNEAQ (reference sequence). The PCR made use of 60 Vbeta and 13 Jbeta primers. Assay used: immunoSEQ multiplex PCR; TCRdb lists only in-frame clones, some missing. Found here are about 70,000 clones, around two thirds of them singletons; the top ten hold about an eighth. This receptor was taken from a human donor in good health. Material: PBMCs. The chain employs TRBV7-9 and TRBJ2-7; 11 bases line up with TRBD1. Here the CDR3 reads CASSPRTGGPYEQYF. The DNA of the CDR3 is TGTGCCAGCAGCCCCCGGACAGGGGGCCCATACGAGCAGTACTTC. The entire variable domain, with the rest obtained from reference TRBV7-9 and TRBJ2-7, is as follows: DTGVSQNPRHKITKRGQNVTFRCDPISEHNRLYWYRQTLGQGPEFLTYFQNEAQLEKSRLLSDRFSAERPKGSFSTLEIQRTEQGDSAMYLCASSPRTGGPYEQYFGPGTRLTVT.